This TCR beta chain was captured by sequencing in a study of vaccination effects on CD4 cells after COVID-19. Germline lookup yields CDR1 LNHNV and CDR2 YYDKDF (reference sequence). This CDR3 comprises 12 residues. Trimming took off 0 bases at V and 5 bases at J, with 4 bases between the two ends. As concerns this clone: The antigen is undetermined. Other DNA sequences in the sample encode the same CDR3.

Libraries were prepared by immunoSEQ multiplex PCR; TCRdb keeps only in-frame clonotypes and omits some of them. This table holds tens of thousands of clones, 70% found once. ViraFEST used viral peptide pools to expand antigen-specific CD4+ T cells before sequencing. Having been cultured for about 10 days, the cells underwent CD4+ T cell isolation. The vaccine recipients had no prior SARS-CoV-2 infection, with negative nucleocapsid antibodies. Both day 3 and day 7 saw half the medium replaced with IL-2 medium. The chain links TRBV15 to TRBJ2-5; D is undetermined. The source was CD4+ T cells from PBMCs cultured with HCoV-229E spike peptides, collected before COVID-19 vaccination. This TCR was sampled from a human donor who received a COVID-19 vaccine. As DNA, the CDR3 is TGTGCCACCAGCAGAGATGTGGAGACCCAGTACTTC. Encoded protein: CATSRDVETQYF.